The clone carrying this T cell receptor (beta chain) was picked up many times. Its target is not known. The germline V gene encodes CDR1 MGHDK and CDR2 SYGVNS. V gave up 0 bases and J gave up 4 bases; unmatched junction bases: 5. There are 15 residues in the CDR3. The library gave individual cDNA molecules unique molecular identifiers. From the RACE reads, TCRdb called clonotypes with MiXCR, one entry per CDR3 protein. The table includes roughly 380,000 distinct CDR3 sequences, nearly 5% detected once. The data were obtained in a study of human T cells and chemical hapten exposure. Across the study: Patch tests put 0.01% DPC on the upper back, and the results were checked at 6 days. A patient group, mainly female, showed alopecia areata, totalis or universalis.

Time point reported: patch test 1, 2 weeks after DPC sensitization. Treatment noted: therapeutic diphenylcyclopropenone sensitization with weekly scalp DPC. Broader study findings: Those TCRs sitting above 1 in 1000 frequency stayed the same with DPC sensitization.

The genes are TRBV25-1 and TRBJ1-2; 7 bases match TRBD1. The input for sequencing was whole blood, taken in connection with sensitization to the hapten diphenylcyclopropenone (DPC). This sequence was found in a woman in her forties or fifties with alopecia areata. Some clones in this sample may be carry-over from other donors' samples. This CDR3 reads CASSEYKGAGYGYTF. The CDR3, as DNA: TGTGCCAGCAGTGAATATAAGGGGGCCGGCTATGGCTACACCTTC.